A selection of T cell receptor beta chains follows, all from one sample in a study of T cell responses to AZD1222 COVID-19 vaccine. The assay was immunoSEQ multiplex PCR, and TCRdb's table has in-frame clones only and misses some. Of roughly 35,000 clones in the sample, around 88% were seen once. The sequencing used peripheral blood, collected on day 0 of AZD1222 vaccination. The receptors derive from an adult in good health. Both conserved end residues are trimmed from each CDR3. Part of the rows lack a size; the others show once, few, many or a class for expanded clones.

>TRBV7-9|.
ASSLGLAGLWETQY
>TRBV20-1|.
SAPNGQEQY
>TRBV20-1|.
SALAREKLF
>TRBV6-5|.
ASSTGGINEKLF
>TRBV24-1|.
ATSDPTSLTGELF
>TRBV4-1|.
ASSQPRAGPHSPLH
>TRBV7-8|.
ASSFVGGSGYEQY
>TRBV28|.
ASSTGRMNTEAF
>TRBV28|.
ASSSSGGANYGYT
>TRBV9|.
ASSVAEGVITEAF
>TRBV10-3|.
ATYSRTAEAF
>TRBV5-1|.
ASSSDLGKPQH
>TRBV28|.
ASSPEASSTDTQY
>TRBV6-2/TRBV6-3|.
ASSYERYEQY
>TRBV6-2/TRBV6-3|.
ASSYSQVYNEQF
>TRBV24-1|once
ATSDRTGAEAF
>TRBV19|.
ASRWGGEQF
>TRBV10-3|.
AISESSRGGNEQF
>TRBV29-1|few
SVEGVPGEQY
>TRBV3-1/TRBV3-2|.
ASSQGPGQHNEQF
>TRBV30|few
AWSPGIGVAF
>TRBV6-6|.
ASSYPTEAF
>TRBV14|.
ASSQVSSNNEQF
>TRBV5-1|.
ASSLSSGTRGDEQF
>TRBV5-1|.
ASSYGLAGSYEQY